The T cell receptor beta chain described here comes from a study of quantifying T cell responses using KT2 cells. Across the study: cDNA was made from DNase-treated RNA using alpha and beta constant primers. Estimated efficiency of the T4 ligation step was above 8.5% under optimum conditions.

The cDNA 3' end received a ligated oligonucleotide with a UMI. An equimolar mix of RC1.1 and RC1.2 primed the beta chain across TRBC1 and TRBC2. TCRdb recomputed calls from the UMI-ligation and nested PCR reads with MiXCR, one row per CDR3 protein. Of approximately 60,000 distinct CDR3 sequences in the sample, over 9% were seen once. Germline V gene data show CDR1 as MNHEY and CDR2 as SVGEGT. The V and J ends lost 4 bases and 1 base, in that order; junction bases with no gene match: 1. The CDR3 totals 14 residues. Study findings and constraints: KT2 clone alpha and beta sequence counts scaled linearly with input KT2 cell number.

Details on this clonotype: No antigen is known for it.

The gene calls are TRBV6-2 or TRBV6-3 and TRBJ2-3, with 8 positions matching TRBD2. The sequence came from a human donor. Sequencing was done on a sample of PBMCs spiked with cells of the T cell clone KT2. CDR3 amino acids: CASSFGGGTDTQYF. For the CDR3, the DNA is TGTGCCAGCAGTTTCGGGGGGGGCACAGATACGCAGTATTTT.